A single sample gave rise to the 23 T cell receptor beta chains below, sequenced in a study of T cell clonotyping in hematopoietic cell transplantation (TCRdb year 2021). The library was built by means of the immunoSEQ multiplex PCR assay. The source is immuneACCESS, and TCRdb retained only in-frame sequences with V and J called. Part of the clones is not carried over; for the studies checked, unresolved V genes explain less than half of this, and the remainder is unexplained. The sample table records about 69,000 clones; approximately 94% of these occur just once. The ten largest clones represent about 1.5% of the sample. Sequenced input: peripheral blood mononuclear cells. The source is a man aged 45-60 years in good health. Some clones in this sample may be carry-over from other donors' samples.

J is TRBJ2-3 and V is TRBV30; 8 bases are shared with TRBD2. With 0 bases clipped from V and 3 bases from J, the junction kept 8 bases outside the gene matches. The CDR3 loop spans 16 amino acids. Germline CDR1 and CDR2: GTSNPN and SVGIG (reference sequence). CDR3 sequence reads: CAWSVGAGGFTDTQYF. In DNA, the CDR3 is TGTGCCTGGAGTGTGGGGGCGGGAGGTTTTACAGATACGCAGTATTTT.

V usage is TRBV5-1 and J usage is TRBJ1-1, with D maybe TRBD1 (5 bases). This CDR3 is built from 14 residues. Germline V gene lookup returns CDR1 SGHRS and CDR2 YFSETQ. With 3 bases removed from V and 3 bases from J, the gap between germline ends came to 12 bases. This CDR3 is CASSWEGRDTEAFF. The CDR3 DNA reads TGCGCCAGCAGCTGGGAGGGGCGCGACACTGAAGCTTTCTTT.

This sequence joins TRBV7-2 and TRBJ2-1; 10 nucleotides align to TRBD2. This CDR3 has 17 amino acids. Trimming cost V 2 bases and J 4 bases; bases outside gene matches: 8. The V gene's germline CDR1 is SGHTA and CDR2 FQGNSA. CDR3 DNA: TGTGCCAGCAGCTTATTAAGCGGGAGGGTGGGTTACAATGAGCAGTTCTTC. Translating gives CASSLLSGRVGYNEQFF.

V is TRBV4-1 and J is TRBJ2-3; 12 nucleotides line up with TRBD2. J was trimmed by 6 bases and V by 0 bases; bases with no gene match: 4. The CDR3 has 16 amino acids. Germline loops: CDR1 MGHRA, CDR2 YSYEKL. CDR3 in amino acids: CASSQELAGGADTQYF. For the CDR3, the DNA is TGCGCCAGCAGCCAAGAACTAGCGGGGGGTGCCGATACGCAGTATTTT.

The J gene is TRBJ2-1, the V gene TRBV7-6; no clear D gene. Trimming stripped 1 base from V and 5 bases from J, with 9 bases between. Germline V gene lookup returns CDR1 SGHVS and CDR2 FNYEAQ. This CDR3 is built from 14 residues. The CDR3 nucleotides read TGTGCCAGCAGCTTAGGGTCAAACAACAATGAGCAGTTCTTC. It yields the protein CASSLGSNNNEQFF.

The chain uses TRBV5-4 and TRBJ1-4; 9 positions agree with TRBD1. Germline V CDR1 and CDR2: SGHNT, YYREEE (reference sequence). The CDR3 runs to 17 residues. Unmatched junction bases numbered 13, after V lost 5 bases and J lost 5 bases. In DNA form, the CDR3 reads TGTGCCAGCAGTCTTACGGGACAGGGACTCCCGAATGAAAAACTGTTTTTT. Translating it yields CASSLTGQGLPNEKLFF.

This clone has a single count. The chain has TRBV25-1 and TRBJ2-3, with D perhaps matching TRBD1 (5 bases). V dropped 1 base and J dropped 5 bases, with 10 bases sitting between them. In germline, CDR1 is MGHDK, CDR2 SYGVNS. The CDR3 has 14 residues. CDR3 sequence reads: CASSESGREDTQYF. In DNA form, the CDR3 reads TGTGCCAGCAGTGAATCAGGCAGGGAAGATACGCAGTATTTT.

This chain connects TRBV6-5 to TRBJ1-2; TRBD1 aligns across 8 bases. The CDR3 runs to 16 residues. Germline V gene data show CDR1 as MNHEY and CDR2 as SVGAGI. The V gene end was trimmed by 2 bases and the J gene end by 7 bases; junction bases not matched to a gene: 12. The CDR3 nucleotides are TGTGCCAGCAGTTACGGCATCGGACAGGGAGCGTCTGGCTACACCTTC. Translation gives CASSYGIGQGASGYTF.

V is TRBV9 and J is TRBJ1-6, with TRBD1 identical over 7 bases. J lost 8 bases, V lost 3 bases, and 2 bases had no gene match. This CDR3 spans 13 amino acids. Germline CDR1 SGDLS, CDR2 YYNGEE. The CDR3 here is CASSATGDSPLHF. The DNA of the CDR3 is TGTGCCAGCAGCGCTACAGGGGATTCACCCCTCCACTTT.

This sequence joins TRBV2 and TRBJ2-6; no clear D gene. The V end was cut by 7 bases, the J end by 0 bases, with 10 bases between. The germline gives CDR1 SNHLY, CDR2 FYNNEI. This CDR3 spans 15 amino acids. CDR3 sequence (DNA): TGTGCCAGCACCCGAGCCTTCTCTGGGGCCAACGTCCTGACTTTC. Translated: CASTRAFSGANVLTF.

The chain carries TRBV5-1 and TRBJ2-7; no clear D gene. Germline-derived CDR1 and CDR2 are SGHRS and YFSETQ. This CDR3 is built from 14 residues. With 4 bases removed from V and 2 bases from J, the gap between germline ends came to 13 bases. The CDR3 sequence: CASSPTGWAYEQYF. DNA for the CDR3: TGCGCCAGCAGCCCGACGGGCTGGGCCTACGAGCAGTACTTC.

The V call is TRBV18, the J call TRBJ2-5; the match to TRBD1 covers 10 bases. Germline V gives CDR1 KGHSH, CDR2 LQKENI. V was clipped by 1 base and J by 4 bases; unmatched bases: 3. The CDR3 length is 15 residues. The CDR3 region is CASSPRGQGGETQYF. DNA of the CDR3: TGTGCCAGCTCACCACGAGGACAGGGGGGAGAGACCCAGTACTTC.

This rearrangement joins TRBV9 to TRBJ1-3; D unclear. The V end was cut by 2 bases, the J end by 4 bases, with 16 bases between. The CDR3 spans 16 residues. The germline V gene encodes CDR1 SGDLS and CDR2 YYNGEE. The CDR3 spells CASSVGVVGSGNTIYF. DNA for the CDR3: TGTGCCAGCAGCGTTGGAGTGGTGGGGTCCGGAAACACCATATATTTT.

This clone came up once. The rearrangement joins TRBV29-1 to TRBJ2-5, with TRBD2 identical over 14 bases. Germline V gene sequence: CDR1 SQVTM, CDR2 ANQGSEA. Unmatched junction bases numbered 2, after V lost 7 bases and J lost 1 base. This CDR3 comprises 14 residues. The CDR3 nucleotides are TGCAGCGGTGGACTAGCGGGAGGCCAAGAGACCCAGTACTTC. Translation gives CSGGLAGGQETQYF.

This sequence joins TRBV2 and TRBJ1-2; D possibly corresponds to TRBD1 (6 bases). Deletions cut 6 bases from V and 5 bases from J, with 19 bases between. The CDR3 contains 15 residues. Germline values: CDR1 SNHLY, CDR2 FYNNEI. The CDR3 DNA sequence: TGTGCCAGCAGCCCTCAACAGGGAACCTCATATGGCTACACCTTC. This encodes CASSPQQGTSYGYTF.

This clone was detected once. CDR3 DNA sequence: TGCGCCAGCAGGCCGGACGTAGGGGAGCTGTTTTTT. This codes for CASRPDVGELFF. V is TRBV5-1 and J is TRBJ2-2; D not resolved. V was shortened by 5 bases and J by 8 bases, with 10 bases between the two germline ends. This CDR3 is built from 12 residues. Germline CDR1 reads SGHRS; CDR2 reads YFSETQ.

The CDR3 region is CAGGDYTF. CDR3 nucleotide sequence: TGTGCCGGGGGTGACTACACCTTC. The chain joins TRBV6-1 to TRBJ1-2; maybe TRBD1 (5 bases). Germline CDR1 is MNHNS and CDR2 is SASEGT. This CDR3 contains 8 residues. Trimming took off 11 bases at V and 10 bases at J, with 8 bases between the two ends.

The chain links TRBV14 to TRBJ1-1; D unresolved. V dropped 4 bases and J dropped 1 base, with 13 bases sitting between them. This CDR3 spans 15 amino acids. CDR1 and CDR2 from the germline V gene are SGHDN and FVKESK. For the CDR3, the DNA is TGTGCCAGCAGCCCTTCATTGAACAAGAACACTGAAGCTTTCTTT. Translated, it gives CASSPSLNKNTEAFF.

J is TRBJ2-5 and V is TRBV19; D gene ambiguous. The germline V and J ends were trimmed by 5 bases and 3 bases, with 22 bases remaining between them. Per germline, CDR1 LNHDA and CDR2 SQIVND (reference sequence). The CDR3 totals 17 residues. CDR3 DNA: TGTGCCAGTAGTCCTCCCTTGACCAGTCGCGGAAAAGAGACCCAGTACTTC. It encodes CASSPPLTSRGKETQYF.

The chain is built from TRBV21-1 and TRBJ2-4; the table gives TRBD1 as D, unverified against the DNA. TRBV21-1 is deemed a pseudogene. There are 16 residues in the CDR3. CDR3 nucleotides: TGTGCCAGCAGCATAGGGACAGGCCCAGCCAAAAACATTCAGTACTTC. It codes for CASSIGTGPAKNIQYF.

The CDR3 here is CASSSLTATNEKLFF. CDR3 DNA sequence: TGTGCCAGCAGCTCGCTGACTGCAACTAATGAAAAACTGTTTTTT. The rearrangement joins TRBV5-6 to TRBJ1-4, with D unclear. This CDR3 spans 15 amino acids. From germline, CDR1 is SGHDT and CDR2 YYEEEE. V shed 3 bases and J shed 0 bases, with 9 bases lying between them. The full variable domain, rest sourced from reference TRBV5-6 and TRBJ1-4, is DAGVTQSPTHLIKTRGQQVTLRCSPKSGHDTVSWYQQALGQGPQFIFQYYEEEERQRGNFPDRFSGHQFPNYSSELNVNALLLGDSALYLCASSSLTATNEKLFFGSGTQLSVL.

J is TRBJ2-1 and V is TRBV7-8, with 8 positions matching TRBD1. Trimming took 5 bases from V and 0 from J; bases not matched to a gene: 6. Per germline, CDR1 SGHVS and CDR2 FQNEAQ. The CDR3 sequence is 16 residues long. The CDR3 here is CASSKDRGDSYNEQFF. CDR3 bases: TGTGCCAGCAGCAAAGACAGGGGCGACTCCTACAATGAGCAGTTCTTC.

The J gene is TRBJ2-2, the V gene TRBV6-5; D unclear. V lost 6 bases to trimming and J lost 7 bases, with 15 bases between them. CDR3 length: 14 residues. The germline V gene has CDR1 MNHEY and CDR2 SVGAGI. CDR3 region: CASRLRMSSGELFF. The CDR3 nucleotides read TGTGCCAGCAGATTACGGATGAGCAGCGGGGAGCTGTTTTTT.